This is a list of T cell receptor beta chains from one sample in a study of cytomegalovirus exposure and HLA in healthy donors. TCRdb's copy holds only in-frame clones and misses some; the assay was immunoSEQ multiplex PCR. The sample has under 200,000 clones, roughly 85% seen once. The sequencing input was PBMCs. The receptor source for this set is a woman aged 45-59 years in good health and CMV-seronegative. Both conserved end residues are part of each CDR3. D genes are given only for firm matches. Expanded clones get a size class; other rows say once, few or many, or leave the size out.

D	length	size	V	J	DNA	CDR3
TRBD2	16	-	TRBV28	TRBJ2-7	TGTGCCAGCAGCCGAGGGACTAGCGGGAGGTCCTACGAGCAGTACTTC	CASSRGTSGRSYEQYF
TRBD1	14	-	TRBV28	TRBJ2-7	TGTGCCAGCAGTCGCGGACAGGGGTACTTCGAGCAGTACTTC	CASSRGQGYFEQYF
-	16	-	TRBV27	TRBJ2-2	TGTGCCAGCAGGCCTCGACAACTCCTTGTCAGCGGGGAGCTGTTTTTT	CASRPRQLLVSGELFF
TRBD2	15	-	TRBV10-3	TRBJ2-7	TGTGCCATCAGTGACAGGACGGGGGGCTCCTACGAGCAGTACTTC	CAISDRTGGSYEQYF
-	16	few	TRBV7-9	TRBJ2-3	TGTGCCATCTATTCACAGACAGTGGGGTTCACAGATACGCAGTATTTT	CAIYSQTVGFTDTQYF
TRBD2	16	-	TRBV28	TRBJ2-2	TGTGCCAGCACCTCTCCCGGGAGGGGGTACACCGGGGAGCTGTTTTTT	CASTSPGRGYTGELFF
-	15	-	TRBV27	TRBJ1-2	TGTGCCAGCAGTTCAAGTGGCCTCGATAACTATGGCTACACCTTC	CASSSSGLDNYGYTF
-	16	-	TRBV6-5	TRBJ2-2	TGTGCCAGCAGTTACTCTTGGGCGGGAAAGGACGGGGAGCTGTTTTTT	CASSYSWAGKDGELFF
-	14	-	TRBV27	TRBJ2-7	TGTGCCAGCAAGGCGGGACCCTTTCCCTACGAGCAGTACTTC	CASKAGPFPYEQYF
TRBD1	16	-	TRBV7-9	TRBJ1-5	TGTGCCAGCAGCTTGGGACAGGGGAGAGGAAATCAGCCCCAGCATTTT	CASSLGQGRGNQPQHF
-	14	-	TRBV28	TRBJ2-2	TGTGCCAGCAGACCCCCGGGTAGGACCGGGGAGCTGTTTTTT	CASRPPGRTGELFF
-	17	-	TRBV28	TRBJ1-5	TGTGCCACCATCCGGGACATTAGCTTTATAAGCAATCAGCCCCAGCATTTT	CATIRDISFISNQPQHF
TRBD1	12	-	TRBV6-1	TRBJ2-7	TGTGCCACCCAGGGACAGACCTACGAGCAGTACTTC	CATQGQTYEQYF
TRBD2	17	-	TRBV7-8	TRBJ2-2	TGTGCCAGCAGCTTAAGGGTGGCTAGCGGGAGGACCGGGGAGCTGTTTTTT	CASSLRVASGRTGELFF
-	16	-	TRBV29-1	TRBJ1-1	TGCAGCGTGCCCTTTCGGAGGGGCCGGTCGAACACTGAAGCTTTCTTT	CSVPFRRGRSNTEAFF
-	13	-	TRBV30	TRBJ2-3	TGTGCCTGGAGTCCGGCGGTCGGGGATACGCAGTATTTT	CAWSPAVGDTQYF
TRBD2	15	-	TRBV5-4	TRBJ2-7	TGTGCCAGCAGCTTGGGGACTAGCGGAACACTCGAGCAGTACTTC	CASSLGTSGTLEQYF
-	13	-	TRBV19	TRBJ1-5	TGTGCCAGTAGTATTGACGAGGGACAGCCCCAGCATTTT	CASSIDEGQPQHF